The TCR beta chain described here comes from a study of T cells after yellow fever vaccination. V was pared by 0 bases and J by 8 bases, with 11 bases between. The germline V gene encodes CDR1 SGHRS and CDR2 YFSETQ. This CDR3 contains 13 residues. Study-wide findings and caveats: Compared with primary, the secondary response was weaker and peaked at day 5, not 15. Contaminating bulk clonotypes could be abundant in FACS-sorted repertoires.

A 5'RACE template-switching step, the method used to make TCR cDNA, added a universal primer site and UMIs. A single record per CDR3 protein comes from TCRdb applying MiXCR to the 5' RACE reads. The data show over 300,000 distinct CDR3 sequences, roughly 7% seen once. As regards this clonotype: The target antigen is unknown.

The TCR sequence derives from a young man who received the YFV17D yellow fever vaccine. The V and J genes are TRBV5-1 and TRBJ1-1; possible D gene TRBD1, 5 bases. The sample was PBMCs, taken more than 40 days after the first yellow fever vaccination. The chain's CDR3 is CASSLEGPREAFF. The CDR3 DNA is TGCGCCAGCAGCTTGGAGGGGCCTCGCGAAGCTTTCTTT.